Sequencing of this TCR beta chain was carried out in a study of radiation and T cells in renal cell carcinoma. Treatment in this sample: treatment-naive control, cytoreductive nephrectomy. Treatment-naive patients without radiation supplied the control tumors at nephrectomy. The tumor was a clear cell renal cell carcinoma. Repertoires were generated with immunoSEQ multiplex PCR, while TCRdb's copy carries only in-frame clones and drops some. The table records approximately 16,000 clones, roughly 54% of them present only once. By frequency in the sample, this clone is medium-sized. The ends were cut back, 3 bases at V and 5 bases at J, with 1 base in the middle. Germline CDR1 is MDHEN and CDR2 is SYDVKM. The CDR3 is made up of 11 amino acids.

The gene calls are TRBV28 and TRBJ1-4; D remains unclear. The sequence was obtained from a man aged 45-65 years with renal cell carcinoma. This specimen was tumor tissue, taken from a patient whose treatment was nephrectomy without radiotherapy. CDR3: CASSFNEKLFF. CDR3 nucleotides: TGTGCCAGCAGTTTCAATGAAAAACTGTTTTTT.